A selection of T cell receptor beta chains follows, all from one sample in a study of early T cells in non-severe SARS-CoV-2 infection. One entry per CDR3 protein results from TCRdb running MiXCR on the 5' RACE reads. The sample lists about 69,000 distinct CDR3 sequences; 3.5% to 6% were seen once. The material sequenced was whole blood, taken at baseline. The receptors come from an adult who was a healthcare worker with PCR-confirmed SARS-CoV-2 infection or an uninfected control (not recorded which). The donor label of this sample is uncertain. CDR3s include the opening cysteine and the closing phenylalanine or tryptophan. Fields, in order: D gene, J gene, V gene, clone size, CDR3 protein, CDR3 DNA. A D gene is named only where the DNA matches it firmly. The size field is filled for only some rows; it gives once, few, many or a size class.

TRBD1	TRBJ2-1	TRBV2	many	CASRGVGTGLDNEQFF	TGTGCCAGCAGGGGGGTAGGGACAGGGCTTGACAATGAGCAGTTCTTC
NA	TRBJ1-4	TRBV20-1	many	CSAEYSEKLFF	TGCAGTGCTGAATACAGCGAAAAACTGTTTTTT
NA	TRBJ1-4	TRBV19	NA	CASSNLQEVEKLFF	TGTGCCAGTAGTAATCTACAGGAGGTCGAAAAACTGTTTTTT
TRBD1	TRBJ2-3	TRBV20-1	many	CSAIGTGTDTQYF	TGCAGTGCTATCGGGACAGGGACGGATACGCAGTATTTT
TRBD1	TRBJ1-6	TRBV5-1	many	CASSPGGFYRMGNSPLHF	TGCGCCAGCAGCCCAGGGGGCTTCTATCGAATGGGTAATTCACCCCTCCACTTT
NA	TRBJ2-5	TRBV7-2	many	CASSQSETQYF	TGTGCCAGCAGTCAATCAGAGACCCAGTACTTC
NA	TRBJ2-7	TRBV2	few	CASRGHQTLHEQYF	TGTGCCAGCAGGGGACATCAGACTCTTCACGAGCAGTACTTC
TRBD1	TRBJ1-3	TRBV11-2	many	CASSLQDRAGNTIYF	TGTGCCAGCAGCTTACAAGACAGGGCTGGAAACACCATATATTTT
NA	TRBJ2-2	TRBV6-4	many	CASRQVPNTGELFF	TGTGCCAGCAGACAGGTTCCGAACACCGGGGAGCTGTTTTTT
NA	TRBJ2-1	TRBV7-9	many	CASSEMYEQFF	TGTGCCAGCAGTGAGATGTATGAGCAGTTCTTC
NA	TRBJ2-3	TRBV18	many	CASSPLAGGGPDTQYF	TGTGCCAGCTCACCACTTGCAGGAGGGGGGCCAGATACGCAGTATTTT
TRBD1	TRBJ2-3	TRBV9	NA	CASSVWDSLTDTQYF	TGTGCCAGCAGCGTGTGGGACAGCCTCACAGATACGCAGTATTTT
NA	TRBJ2-2	TRBV7-9	few	CASSLGGSVTGELFF	TGTGCCAGCAGCTTAGGAGGGTCAGTTACCGGGGAGCTGTTTTTT
TRBD2	TRBJ2-3	TRBV5-4	NA	CAVKRGGSDTQYF	TGTGCCGTGAAGCGGGGGGGTTCAGATACGCAGTATTTT
NA	TRBJ2-5	TRBV4-2	NA	CASSQDLRGETQYF	TGTGCCAGCAGCCAAGATCTCCGCGGGGAGACCCAGTACTTC
NA	TRBJ1-6	TRBV20-1	few	CSARDLGGAGRSPLHF	TGCAGTGCTAGAGATTTGGGGGGCGCGGGTCGCTCACCCCTCCACTTT
TRBD1	TRBJ2-7	TRBV16	NA	CASSQGTGGEQYF	TGTGCCAGCAGCCAAGGGACAGGCGGCGAGCAGTACTTC
NA	TRBJ2-3	TRBV4-2	many	CASSQRVLGTDTQYF	TGTGCCAGCAGCCAGCGGGTTCTAGGCACAGATACGCAGTATTTT
NA	TRBJ1-2	TRBV7-9	few	CASSLAARLYGYTF	TGTGCCAGCAGCTTAGCAGCCAGGCTCTATGGCTACACCTTC
NA	TRBJ2-7	TRBV5-1	few	CASRMWYEQYF	TGCGCCAGCAGAATGTGGTACGAGCAGTACTTC
NA	TRBJ2-7	TRBV6-2/TRBV6-3	NA	CASIKYRASSHEQYF	TGTGCCAGCATCAAATACAGGGCGTCCTCCCACGAGCAGTACTTC
TRBD1	TRBJ2-1	TRBV29-1	many	CSVEGTGSSEQFF	TGCAGCGTTGAGGGGACAGGGTCTTCGGAGCAGTTCTTC
NA	TRBJ2-3	TRBV2	few	CASSGASNPDTQYF	TGTGCCAGCAGTGGGGCCTCAAACCCGGATACGCAGTATTTT